These T cell receptor beta chains were read from a single sample in a study of spatial heterogeneity in lung cancer. MiXCR, applied by TCRdb to the 5' RACE reads, yields one record per CDR3 protein. The data show 20,000 to 25,000 distinct CDR3 sequences, about 5.6% seen once. The sequences come from PBMCs, collected at surgery. These receptors came from a male donor with early-stage non-small cell lung cancer. Both conserved end residues are part of each CDR3. Fields, in order: J gene, V gene, D gene, clone size, CDR3 DNA, CDR3 protein. The D gene is left open where the match is weak. Size tells how often a clone was seen (once, few, many) or the class of an expanded clone, and some rows leave it out.

j_call: TRBJ2-2
v_call: TRBV7-3
d_call: .
clone_size: many
cdr3_nt: TGTGCCAGCAGCCCTAGGGGGACTCCCACCGGGGAGCTGTTTTTT
cdr3_aa: CASSPRGTPTGELFF

j_call: TRBJ2-5
v_call: TRBV5-5
d_call: .
clone_size: many
cdr3_nt: TGTGCCAGCAGTAGGCGAGAGACCCAGTACTTC
cdr3_aa: CASSRRETQYF

j_call: TRBJ2-1
v_call: TRBV20-1
d_call: TRBD2
clone_size: many
cdr3_nt: TGCAGTGCTATTCTAGCGGGGTGGGGCAATGAGCAGTTCTTC
cdr3_aa: CSAILAGWGNEQFF

j_call: TRBJ1-1
v_call: TRBV7-2
d_call: TRBD1
clone_size: .
cdr3_nt: TGTGCCAGCAGGCGGCAGGGGGCGGCCACTGAAGCTTTCTTT
cdr3_aa: CASRRQGAATEAFF

j_call: TRBJ2-1
v_call: TRBV5-1
d_call: TRBD2
clone_size: many
cdr3_nt: TGCGCCAGCAGCTTGTATGGCGGGAGCAACCGGGAGCAGTTCTTC
cdr3_aa: CASSLYGGSNREQFF

j_call: TRBJ1-6
v_call: TRBV7-2
d_call: TRBD1
clone_size: .
cdr3_nt: TGTGCCAGCAGCTCCCGCTCCAGGGGGCTAGTTACACCCCTCCACTTT
cdr3_aa: CASSSRSRGLVTPLHF

j_call: TRBJ2-2
v_call: TRBV7-9
d_call: TRBD2
clone_size: .
cdr3_nt: TGTGCCAGCAGCTCTTGGACTAGCGGGATGAACACCGGGGAGCTGTTTTTT
cdr3_aa: CASSSWTSGMNTGELFF

j_call: TRBJ2-7
v_call: TRBV7-2
d_call: .
clone_size: .
cdr3_nt: TGTGCCAGCAGCTTTACAGGGCCCCCCTACGAGCAGTACTTC
cdr3_aa: CASSFTGPPYEQYF

j_call: TRBJ2-7
v_call: TRBV12-3/TRBV12-4
d_call: .
clone_size: few
cdr3_nt: TGTGCCAGCAGTCAAATTACAGGCTGGAGCTCCTACGAGCAGTACTTC
cdr3_aa: CASSQITGWSSYEQYF

j_call: TRBJ1-5
v_call: TRBV19
d_call: TRBD1
clone_size: many
cdr3_nt: TGTGCCGGAGGGACAGGGGCGAATCGGCCCCAGCATTTT
cdr3_aa: CAGGTGANRPQHF

j_call: TRBJ2-2
v_call: TRBV9
d_call: TRBD1
clone_size: many
cdr3_nt: TGTGCCCCACAGATCCCGGGACAGCGTAAAACCGGGGAGCTGTTTTTT
cdr3_aa: CAPQIPGQRKTGELFF

j_call: TRBJ2-3
v_call: TRBV7-2
d_call: TRBD2
clone_size: .
cdr3_nt: TGTGCCAGCAGCTTAGGGACTAGCGTTGATACGCAGTATTTT
cdr3_aa: CASSLGTSVDTQYF

j_call: TRBJ2-3
v_call: TRBV24-1
d_call: .
clone_size: many
cdr3_nt: TGTGCCACCAGATCAGGAACAGATACGCAGTATTTT
cdr3_aa: CATRSGTDTQYF

j_call: TRBJ2-5
v_call: TRBV6-1
d_call: TRBD2
clone_size: few
cdr3_nt: TGTGCCAGCAGTGATGCCAGCGGGGCGGAGACCCAGTACTTC
cdr3_aa: CASSDASGAETQYF

j_call: TRBJ2-5
v_call: TRBV5-5
d_call: TRBD1
clone_size: many
cdr3_nt: TGTGCCAGCAGCTTTAACCAGGGGGCGACGGGGCAAGAGACCCAGTACTTC
cdr3_aa: CASSFNQGATGQETQYF

j_call: TRBJ2-7
v_call: TRBV7-6
d_call: .
clone_size: many
cdr3_nt: TGTGCCAGCAGCTTACAGGGTACGACGCGGTACGAGCAGTACTTC
cdr3_aa: CASSLQGTTRYEQYF

j_call: TRBJ2-1
v_call: TRBV11-2
d_call: .
clone_size: many
cdr3_nt: TGTGCCAGCAGCTTGAGTCTCCTCGGCAATGAGCAGTTCTTC
cdr3_aa: CASSLSLLGNEQFF